This TCR beta chain was recorded in a study of T cell responses to AZD1222 COVID-19 vaccine. Study-level results: Clonal diversity was possibly underestimated, and the donors were mostly white British, with more females.

The data were produced by immunoSEQ multiplex PCR, yet TCRdb's version contains in-frame clones alone and is incomplete. There are 150,000 or so clones in the sample; over 90% occur only once, and approximately 5% lies in the top ten. Details on this clone: Its target is not known.

The CDR3 covers 14 residues. Germline-derived CDR1 and CDR2 are MDHEN and SYDVKM. Trimming left V 3 bases short and J 4 bases short, with 12 bases between. Sample: peripheral blood, taken on day 0 of AZD1222 vaccination. This clonotype originated in an adult in good health. The chain carries TRBV28 and TRBJ1-1, with a possible D match to TRBD1 (6 bases). Written as DNA, the CDR3 is TGTGCCAGCAGTTTCCACAGGGACGGCACTGAAGCTTTCTTT. Its protein product is CASSFHRDGTEAFF. The variable domain in full, completed from reference TRBV28 and TRBJ1-1, reads DVKVTQSSRYLVKRTGEKVFLECVQDMDHENMFWYRQDPGLGLRLIYFSYDVKMKEKGDIPEGYSVSREKKERFSLILESASTNQTSMYLCASSFHRDGTEAFFGQGTRLTVV.